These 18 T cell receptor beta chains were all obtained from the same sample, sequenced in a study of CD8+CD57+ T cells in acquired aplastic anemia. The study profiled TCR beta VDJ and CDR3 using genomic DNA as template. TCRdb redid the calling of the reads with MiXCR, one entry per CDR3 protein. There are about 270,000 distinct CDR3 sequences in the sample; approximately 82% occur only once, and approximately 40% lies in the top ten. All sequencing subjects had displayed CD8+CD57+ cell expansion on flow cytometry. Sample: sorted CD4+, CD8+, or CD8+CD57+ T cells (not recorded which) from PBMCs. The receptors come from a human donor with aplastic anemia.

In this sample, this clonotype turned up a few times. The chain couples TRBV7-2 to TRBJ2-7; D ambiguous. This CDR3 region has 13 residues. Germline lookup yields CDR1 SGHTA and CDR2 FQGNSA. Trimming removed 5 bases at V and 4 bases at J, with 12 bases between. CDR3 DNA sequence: TGTGCCAGCAGCACCCGCCAGGCGTACGAGCAGTACTTC. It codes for CASSTRQAYEQYF.

The CDR3 sequence: CASSRPGNEQYF. CDR3 nucleotide sequence: TGTGCCAGCAGCCGACCGGGGAACGAGCAGTACTTC. The chain combines TRBV7-3 with TRBJ2-7, with D maybe TRBD2 (5 bases). There are 12 residues in the CDR3. Between the trimmed V and J ends, which lost 5 bases and 5 bases, there was a span of 10 bases. Germline lookup yields CDR1 SGHTA and CDR2 FQGTGA.

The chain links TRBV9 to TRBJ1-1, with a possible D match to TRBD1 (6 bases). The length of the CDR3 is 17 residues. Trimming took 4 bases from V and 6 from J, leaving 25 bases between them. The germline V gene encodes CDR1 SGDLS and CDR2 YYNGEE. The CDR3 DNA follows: TGTGCCAGCAGCTTAGGGGGAGGGGCCGATAGGAAGTCTGAAGCTTTCTTT. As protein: CASSLGGGADRKSEAFF.

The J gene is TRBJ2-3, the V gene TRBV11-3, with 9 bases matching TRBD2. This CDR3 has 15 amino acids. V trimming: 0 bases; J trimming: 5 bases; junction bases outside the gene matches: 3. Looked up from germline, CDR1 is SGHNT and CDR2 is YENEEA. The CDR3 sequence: CASSLETSGIDTQYF. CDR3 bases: TGTGCCAGCAGCTTAGAGACTAGCGGAATAGATACGCAGTATTTT.

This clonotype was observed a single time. The CDR3 loop reads CASSLEGGPETEYF. The CDR3 nucleotides are TGTGCCAGCAGCTTAGAGGGAGGCCCCGAGACGGAGTATTTT. The chain employs TRBV7-2 and TRBJ2-3; a possible D gene is TRBD2 (6 bases). There are 14 residues in the CDR3. Trimming shortened V by 1 base and J by 13 bases, and 18 bases separated the two germline ends. From germline, CDR1 is SGHTA and CDR2 FQGNSA.

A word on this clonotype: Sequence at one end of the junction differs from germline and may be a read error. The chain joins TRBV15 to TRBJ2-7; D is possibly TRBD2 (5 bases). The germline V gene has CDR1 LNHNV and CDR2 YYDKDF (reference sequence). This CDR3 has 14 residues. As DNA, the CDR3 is TGTGCCACCAGCGTCCCGGGCCTAGCCTACGCGCAGTACTTC. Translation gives CATSVPGLAYAQYF.

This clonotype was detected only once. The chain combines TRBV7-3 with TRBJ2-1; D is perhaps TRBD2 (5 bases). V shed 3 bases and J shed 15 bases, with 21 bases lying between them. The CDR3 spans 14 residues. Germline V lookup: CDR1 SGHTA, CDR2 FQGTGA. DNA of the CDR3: TGTGCCAGCAGCTTGGATCCAACTTGGGGAGAGACGTTCTTC. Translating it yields CASSLDPTWGETFF.

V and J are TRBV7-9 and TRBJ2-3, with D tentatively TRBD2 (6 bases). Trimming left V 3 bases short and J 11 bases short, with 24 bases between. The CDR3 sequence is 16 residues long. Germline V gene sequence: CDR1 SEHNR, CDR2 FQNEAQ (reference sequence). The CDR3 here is CASSFERSGRRDEQYF. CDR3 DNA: TGTGCCAGCAGCTTTGAAAGAAGCGGGCGGAGAGATGAGCAGTATTTT.

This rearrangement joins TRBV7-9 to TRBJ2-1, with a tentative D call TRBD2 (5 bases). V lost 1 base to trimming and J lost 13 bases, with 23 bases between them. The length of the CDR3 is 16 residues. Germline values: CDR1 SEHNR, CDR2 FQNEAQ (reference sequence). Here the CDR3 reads CASSLEPGELSFGQFF. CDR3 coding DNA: TGTGCCAGCAGCTTAGAACCCGGGGAGCTGAGTTTTGGACAGTTCTTC.

CDR3 DNA: TGTGCCAGCAGCGTAGGCCTCACAGGCGGCACTGAAGCTTTCTTT. Encoded protein: CASSVGLTGGTEAFF. This chain connects TRBV7-2 to TRBJ1-1; D possibly corresponds to TRBD1 (5 bases). CDR3 length: 15 amino acids. V was pared by 5 bases and J by 4 bases, with 17 bases between. Germline values: CDR1 SGHTA, CDR2 FQGNSA.

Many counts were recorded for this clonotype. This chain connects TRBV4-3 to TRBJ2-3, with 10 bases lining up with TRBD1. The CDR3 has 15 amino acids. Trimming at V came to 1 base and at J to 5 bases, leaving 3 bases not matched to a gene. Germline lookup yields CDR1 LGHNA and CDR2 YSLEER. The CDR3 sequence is CASSQGQGAIDTQYF. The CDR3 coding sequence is TGCGCCAGCAGCCAAGGACAGGGGGCTATAGATACGCAGTATTTT.

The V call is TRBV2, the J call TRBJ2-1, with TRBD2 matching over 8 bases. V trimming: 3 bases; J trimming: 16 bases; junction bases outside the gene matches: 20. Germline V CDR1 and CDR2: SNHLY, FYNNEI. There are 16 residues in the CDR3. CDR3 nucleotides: TGTGCCAGCAGTGATGGCGGGGGCGGGCGGGAGGATCAGTACTTCTTC. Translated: CASSDGGGGREDQYFF. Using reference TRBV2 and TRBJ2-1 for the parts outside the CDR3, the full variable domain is EPEVTQTPSHQVTQMGQEVILRCVPISNHLYFYWYRQILGQKVEFLVSFYNNEISEKSEIFDDQFSVERPDGSNFTLKIRSTKLEDSAMYFCASSDGGGGREDQYFFGPGTRLTVL.

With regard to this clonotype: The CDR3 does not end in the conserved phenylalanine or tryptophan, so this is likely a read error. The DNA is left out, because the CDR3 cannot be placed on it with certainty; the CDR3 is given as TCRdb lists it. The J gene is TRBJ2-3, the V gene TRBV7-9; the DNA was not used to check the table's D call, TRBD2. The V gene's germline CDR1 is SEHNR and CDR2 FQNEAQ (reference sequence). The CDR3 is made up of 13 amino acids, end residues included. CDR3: CASSFASGTSEAN.

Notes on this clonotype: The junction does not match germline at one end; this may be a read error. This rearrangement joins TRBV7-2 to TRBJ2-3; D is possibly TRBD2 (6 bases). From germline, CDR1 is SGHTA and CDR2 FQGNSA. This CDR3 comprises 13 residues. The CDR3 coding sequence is TGTGCCAGCAGGGACGGGGGAGCAGATACGCACTATTTT. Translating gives CASRDGGADTHYF.

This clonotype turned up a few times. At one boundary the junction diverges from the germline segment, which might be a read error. CDR3 sequence reads: CAISDLSGAAYEQYF. The CDR3 nucleotides are TGTGCCATCAGTGATCTCTCAGGTGCCGCCTACGAGCAGTACTTC. The chain has TRBV2 and TRBJ2-7, with D uncertain. Germline CDR1 is SNHLY and CDR2 is FYNNEI. This CDR3 comprises 15 residues.

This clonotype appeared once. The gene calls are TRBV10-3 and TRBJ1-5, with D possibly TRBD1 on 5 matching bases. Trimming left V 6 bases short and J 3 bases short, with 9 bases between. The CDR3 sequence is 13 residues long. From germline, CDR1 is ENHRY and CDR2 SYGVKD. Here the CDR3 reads CAIRTDLNQPQHF. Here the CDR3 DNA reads TGTGCCATCAGGACAGATCTCAATCAGCCCCAGCATTTT.

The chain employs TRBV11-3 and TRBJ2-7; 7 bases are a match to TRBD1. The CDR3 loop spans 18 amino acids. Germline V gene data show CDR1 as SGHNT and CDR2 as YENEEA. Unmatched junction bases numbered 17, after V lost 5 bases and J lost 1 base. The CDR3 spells CASSDTTDGTALSYEQYV. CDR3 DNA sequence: TGTGCCAGCAGCGATACTACAGATGGGACAGCCCTTTCCTACGAGCAGTACGTC.

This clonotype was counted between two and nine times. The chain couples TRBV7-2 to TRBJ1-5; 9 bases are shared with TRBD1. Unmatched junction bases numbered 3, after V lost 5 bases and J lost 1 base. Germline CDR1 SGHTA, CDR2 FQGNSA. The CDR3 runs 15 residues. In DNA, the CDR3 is TGTGCCAGCAGCCGGGGACAGGGAAGCAATCAGCCCCAGCATTTT. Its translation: CASSRGQGSNQPQHF.